This T cell receptor beta chain was observed in a study of identical twins. This clonotype was detected many times. TCRdb re-analysed the 5' RACE reads in MiXCR, keeping a single row per CDR3 protein. The data contain some 190,000 distinct CDR3 sequences, more than 15% of them singletons. Germline-derived CDR1 and CDR2 are MNHEY and SMNVEV (reference sequence). CDR3 length: 14 residues. V was clipped by 6 bases and J by 2 bases, with 11 bases between them. The sample was also reused in another study, on T cells expressing NK-cell markers.

Sequencing used CD8+ T cells sorted from blood. This TCR came from a young woman in good health. The rearrangement links TRBV27 to TRBJ1-3; possible D gene TRBD1, 6 bases. CDR3 sequence reads: CASRLGGPGNTIYF. The CDR3, as DNA: TGTGCCAGCAGGCTGGGGGGCCCTGGAAACACCATATATTTT.